Listed below are T cell receptor beta chains from one sample, sequenced in a study of blood T cell repertoires in COVID-19. The repertoire was sequenced with immunoSEQ multiplex PCR; TCRdb's copy has only in-frame clones and lacks some. The repertoire holds 390,000 or so clones, with over 75% as singletons. Sequencing input: peripheral blood. These receptors were obtained from a woman aged 25 to 39 with COVID-19, enrolled during active disease. Both conserved end residues are part of each CDR3. D genes are given only for firm matches. The size field is filled for only some rows; it gives once, few, many or a size class.

d_gene: .
v_gene: TRBV6-2/TRBV6-3
j_gene: TRBJ2-7
abundance: once
CDR3aa: CASRPRGSQYEQYF
CDR3nt: TGTGCCAGCAGACCTAGAGGCAGCCAATACGAGCAGTACTTC

d_gene: .
v_gene: TRBV19
j_gene: TRBJ1-2
abundance: .
CDR3aa: CASSQQGSVGGYTF
CDR3nt: TGTGCCAGTAGTCAACAGGGATCGGTGGGTGGCTACACCTTC

d_gene: .
v_gene: TRBV19
j_gene: TRBJ1-5
abundance: .
CDR3aa: CASSIIPQVNQPQHF
CDR3nt: TGTGCCAGTAGTATAATCCCACAGGTCAATCAGCCCCAGCATTTT

d_gene: .
v_gene: TRBV7-8
j_gene: TRBJ1-2
abundance: .
CDR3aa: CASSLSGGGSYGYTF
CDR3nt: TGTGCCAGCAGCCTTTCGGGAGGGGGTAGCTATGGCTACACCTTC

d_gene: TRBD2
v_gene: TRBV6-2/TRBV6-3
j_gene: TRBJ2-7
abundance: once
CDR3aa: CASSYPTSGAPRGAYEQYF
CDR3nt: TGTGCCAGCAGTTACCCGACTAGCGGAGCCCCCCGGGGGGCCTACGAGCAGTACTTC

d_gene: .
v_gene: TRBV5-1
j_gene: TRBJ2-1
abundance: few
CDR3aa: CASSLGTDNEQFF
CDR3nt: TGCGCCAGCAGCTTGGGGACAGACAATGAGCAGTTCTTC

d_gene: .
v_gene: TRBV30
j_gene: TRBJ2-3
abundance: .
CDR3aa: CAWSVVLGGGLTDTQYF
CDR3nt: TGTGCCTGGAGTGTAGTTTTAGGCGGAGGACTCACAGATACGCAGTATTTT

d_gene: .
v_gene: TRBV18
j_gene: TRBJ1-6
abundance: once
CDR3aa: CASSPSGEDSPLHF
CDR3nt: TGTGCCAGCTCACCGTCGGGAGAAGATTCACCCCTCCACTTT

d_gene: .
v_gene: TRBV7-3
j_gene: TRBJ2-5
abundance: .
CDR3aa: CASSVQGGETQYF
CDR3nt: TGTGCCAGCAGCGTCCAGGGAGGCGAGACCCAGTACTTC

d_gene: .
v_gene: TRBV5-5
j_gene: TRBJ2-3
abundance: .
CDR3aa: CASSLDAGTDTQYF
CDR3nt: TGTGCCAGCAGCTTGGATGCGGGCACAGATACGCAGTATTTT

d_gene: .
v_gene: TRBV6-5
j_gene: TRBJ2-7
abundance: .
CDR3aa: CASSTTGNNEQYF
CDR3nt: TGTGCCAGCAGTACCACAGGGAACAACGAGCAGTACTTC

d_gene: TRBD2
v_gene: TRBV29-1
j_gene: TRBJ2-1
abundance: .
CDR3aa: CSVLPGTSGTLYNEQFF
CDR3nt: TGCAGCGTTCTTCCCGGGACTAGCGGGACTCTCTACAATGAGCAGTTCTTC

d_gene: .
v_gene: TRBV3-1/TRBV3-2
j_gene: TRBJ1-1
abundance: .
CDR3aa: CASSQDRTGSEAFF
CDR3nt: TGTGCCAGCAGCCAAGATCGCACAGGGTCTGAAGCTTTCTTT

d_gene: TRBD2
v_gene: TRBV2
j_gene: TRBJ2-7
abundance: .
CDR3aa: CASIDGLAGTSPYEQYF
CDR3nt: TGTGCCAGCATAGATGGACTAGCGGGGACAAGTCCCTACGAGCAGTACTTC

d_gene: .
v_gene: TRBV12-3/TRBV12-4
j_gene: TRBJ1-5
abundance: .
CDR3aa: CASSLSGGQPQHF
CDR3nt: TGTGCCAGCAGTTTGTCAGGAGGGCAGCCCCAGCATTTT

d_gene: .
v_gene: TRBV27
j_gene: TRBJ2-7
abundance: .
CDR3aa: CASSLIAANEQYF
CDR3nt: TGTGCCAGCAGTTTAATAGCGGCGAACGAGCAGTACTTC

d_gene: TRBD2
v_gene: TRBV10-2
j_gene: TRBJ2-1
abundance: .
CDR3aa: CASYSGRASYNEQFF
CDR3nt: TGCGCCAGCTATAGCGGGAGGGCCTCTTACAATGAGCAGTTCTTC

d_gene: .
v_gene: TRBV5-5
j_gene: TRBJ1-1
abundance: .
CDR3aa: CASSLEVIRDTEAFF
CDR3nt: TGTGCCAGCAGCTTGGAAGTCATCAGGGACACTGAAGCTTTCTTT

d_gene: .
v_gene: TRBV30
j_gene: TRBJ2-5
abundance: .
CDR3aa: CAWSPRETQYF
CDR3nt: TGTGCCTGGAGTCCGCGAGAGACCCAGTACTTC

d_gene: .
v_gene: TRBV5-1
j_gene: TRBJ1-3
abundance: .
CDR3aa: CASSLSGGISGNTIYF
CDR3nt: TGCGCCAGCAGCTTGTCGGGAGGGATCTCTGGAAACACCATATATTTT

d_gene: TRBD2
v_gene: TRBV5-1
j_gene: TRBJ2-7
abundance: .
CDR3aa: CASSLGGSIYEQYF
CDR3nt: TGCGCCAGCAGCTTGGGCGGGAGTATCTACGAGCAGTACTTC

d_gene: .
v_gene: TRBV12-3/TRBV12-4
j_gene: TRBJ2-5
abundance: .
CDR3aa: CASSGGVKTQYF
CDR3nt: TGTGCCAGCAGCGGGGGAGTTAAGACCCAGTACTTC

d_gene: TRBD2
v_gene: TRBV28
j_gene: TRBJ2-1
abundance: .
CDR3aa: CASSPGGTSGYNEQFF
CDR3nt: TGTGCCAGCAGCCCCGGCGGGACTAGCGGTTACAATGAGCAGTTCTTC

d_gene: .
v_gene: TRBV6-5
j_gene: TRBJ2-7
abundance: .
CDR3aa: CASSSIAGTRAYEQYF
CDR3nt: TGTGCCAGCAGTTCAATTGCCGGGACACGAGCCTACGAGCAGTACTTC

d_gene: .
v_gene: TRBV3-1/TRBV3-2
j_gene: TRBJ2-7
abundance: .
CDR3aa: CASSLARGREQYF
CDR3nt: TGTGCCAGCAGCCTCGCAAGGGGTCGGGAGCAGTACTTC

d_gene: .
v_gene: TRBV2
j_gene: TRBJ2-2
abundance: .
CDR3aa: CASTRESNTGELFF
CDR3nt: TGTGCCAGCACACGGGAATCGAACACCGGGGAGCTGTTTTTT

d_gene: TRBD2
v_gene: TRBV14
j_gene: TRBJ2-7
abundance: .
CDR3aa: CASSPLAGGYEQYF
CDR3nt: TGTGCCAGCAGCCCCTTAGCGGGAGGCTACGAGCAGTACTTC

d_gene: .
v_gene: TRBV18
j_gene: TRBJ2-1
abundance: .
CDR3aa: CASSPLTSNEQFF
CDR3nt: TGTGCCAGCTCACCACTAACTTCCAATGAGCAGTTCTTC

d_gene: .
v_gene: TRBV7-8
j_gene: TRBJ2-3
abundance: .
CDR3aa: CASSFGTDTQYF
CDR3nt: TGTGCCAGCAGCTTTGGCACCGATACGCAGTATTTT

d_gene: TRBD2
v_gene: TRBV19
j_gene: TRBJ2-5
abundance: .
CDR3aa: CASRLAGAETQYF
CDR3nt: TGTGCCAGTAGGTTAGCGGGAGCTGAGACCCAGTACTTC

d_gene: .
v_gene: TRBV9
j_gene: TRBJ2-5
abundance: .
CDR3aa: CASSRGETQYF
CDR3nt: TGTGCCAGCAGCCGGGGGGAGACCCAGTACTTC

d_gene: TRBD1
v_gene: TRBV27
j_gene: TRBJ1-4
abundance: once
CDR3aa: CASSGEGADTNEKLFF
CDR3nt: TGTGCCAGCAGTGGAGAGGGGGCCGATACTAATGAAAAACTGTTTTTT

d_gene: TRBD2
v_gene: TRBV4-1
j_gene: TRBJ2-1
abundance: .
CDR3aa: CASSPEGWKREEQFF
CDR3nt: TGCGCCAGCAGCCCCGAAGGGTGGAAGCGGGAGGAGCAGTTCTTC

d_gene: TRBD2
v_gene: TRBV5-1
j_gene: TRBJ2-7
abundance: .
CDR3aa: CASSLTTTSGLYEQYF
CDR3nt: TGCGCCAGCAGCTTGACTACAACTAGCGGCCTCTACGAGCAGTACTTC

d_gene: .
v_gene: TRBV10-2
j_gene: TRBJ2-7
abundance: .
CDR3aa: CASSDSTNPNYEQYF
CDR3nt: TGCGCCAGCAGTGATAGCACAAATCCAAACTACGAGCAGTACTTC

d_gene: .
v_gene: TRBV5-5
j_gene: TRBJ2-7
abundance: .
CDR3aa: CASSPAPAAETYEQYF
CDR3nt: TGTGCCAGCAGCCCGGCTCCGGCGGCAGAAACCTACGAGCAGTACTTC

d_gene: .
v_gene: TRBV21-1
j_gene: TRBJ2-7
abundance: .
CDR3aa: CASSATDRDYEQYF
CDR3nt: TGTGCCAGCAGCGCCACGGACAGGGATTACGAGCAGTACTTC

d_gene: TRBD1
v_gene: TRBV12-5
j_gene: TRBJ2-2
abundance: once
CDR3aa: CASGLVPFQGASGTGELFF
CDR3nt: TGTGCTAGTGGTTTGGTACCCTTTCAGGGGGCGTCAGGCACCGGGGAGCTGTTTTTT

d_gene: TRBD2
v_gene: TRBV6-4
j_gene: TRBJ2-2
abundance: .
CDR3aa: CASSDSTSGTGELFF
CDR3nt: TGTGCCAGCAGTGACTCGACTAGCGGCACCGGGGAGCTGTTTTTT